The 5 T cell receptor beta chains below come from one sample, sequenced in a study of T cell responses to AZD1222 COVID-19 vaccine (dated by TCRdb to about 2021). The library was prepared using the immunoSEQ multiplex PCR assay. TCRdb obtained this table from immuneACCESS and retained in-frame rearrangements with V and J assigned. These tables miss some clones; where compared with another copy, unresolved V genes account for less than half of the shortfall, and the remainder is unexplained. The sample table holds 140,000 to 150,000 clones, of which about 94% were seen once. The ten most abundant clones make up under 4.5% of the sample. Per the publication, the time point label means: baseline before first vaccination. The sequencing here drew on peripheral blood, taken on day 0 of AZD1222 vaccination. Source of these receptors: an adult in good health.

The chain carries TRBV4-2 and TRBJ2-2, with TRBD2 as a possible D gene (6 bases). Germline loops: CDR1 LGHNA, CDR2 YNFKEQ. The CDR3 covers 16 residues. The ends were cut back, 3 bases at V and 1 base at J, with 12 bases in the middle. CDR3 residues: CASSHFSGKNTGELFF. DNA for the CDR3: TGTGCCAGCAGCCATTTTAGCGGCAAGAACACCGGGGAGCTGTTTTTT.

The genes are TRBV2 and TRBJ2-7; TRBD1 agrees at 7 bases. Germline-derived CDR1 and CDR2 are SNHLY and FYNNEI. CDR3 length: 14 amino acids. Germline trimming cut 5 bases from V and 5 bases from J; bases unmatched to any gene: 9. Here the CDR3 DNA reads TGTGCCAGCAGTCCAAACCTAACAGGGGACGAGCAGTACTTC. Its protein product is CASSPNLTGDEQYF.

This chain uses TRBV5-1 with TRBJ2-1; TRBD1 matches 10 bases. Germline V gives CDR1 SGHRS, CDR2 YFSETQ. This CDR3 is 15 amino acids long. Losses at the gene ends were 5 bases for V and 3 bases for J; bases not matched to a gene: 5. The chain's CDR3 is CASSRDRGFYNEQFF. CDR3 DNA: TGCGCCAGCAGTAGGGACAGGGGCTTCTACAATGAGCAGTTCTTC.

This clone was counted a few times. J is TRBJ2-3 and V is TRBV7-2; TRBD2 agrees at 9 bases. Trimming took 4 bases from V and 3 from J; bases not matched to a gene: 8. In germline, CDR1 is SGHTA, CDR2 FQGNSA. This CDR3 region has 16 residues. CDR3 region: CASSWVRREGTDTQYF. The DNA of the CDR3 is TGTGCCAGCAGCTGGGTCCGGCGGGAGGGAACAGATACGCAGTATTTT. Looking up the rest from reference TRBV7-2 and TRBJ2-3 gives the full variable domain: GAGVSQSPSNKVTEKGKDVELRCDPISGHTALYWYRQSLGQGLEFLIYFQGNSAPDKSGLPSDRFSAERTGGSVSTLTIQRTQQEDSAVYLCASSWVRREGTDTQYFGPGTRLTVL.

The V gene is TRBV18, the J gene TRBJ2-1, with D possibly TRBD1 on 6 matching bases. The CDR3 loop spans 13 amino acids. V was shortened by 5 bases and J by 7 bases, with 12 bases between the two germline ends. Looked up from germline, CDR1 is KGHSH and CDR2 is LQKENI. CDR3 sequence reads: CASSTGSPNEQFF. CDR3 in DNA: TGTGCCAGCTCAACAGGGTCCCCAAATGAGCAGTTCTTC.